This T cell receptor (beta chain) came from a study of blood T cell repertoires in COVID-19. Study background: COVID-19 samples from acute and convalescent phases originated in the United States, Italy and Spain. From T cells, B-cell-depleted T cells, or PBMCs came the material, which was cDNA or gDNA.

V was pared by 4 bases and J by 6 bases, with 5 bases of the junction left unmatched. The germline V gene has CDR1 SEHNR and CDR2 FQNEAQ (reference sequence). The CDR3 is 15 amino acids. Original data processing: The authors estimated nucleated cell counts from reference gene primer amplification. Here immunoSEQ multiplex PCR was the method, and the copy in TCRdb shows in-frame clones only, minus some. V and J calls and clone size are given by that table; D and trimming were obtained from the DNA. The sample yields about 80,000 clones, approximately 90% seen once. The specimen sequenced was peripheral blood. The chain combines TRBV7-9 with TRBJ2-4; 11 nucleotides align to TRBD1. The receptor was isolated from an older man with active or convalescent COVID-19. The CDR3 region has the DNA TGTGCCAGCAGCTCTTGGACAGGGGGCTTAAACATTCAGTACTTC. This sequence encodes CASSSWTGGLNIQYF.